This T cell receptor beta chain was captured by sequencing in a study of shared clonotypes between healthy human individuals. Findings and caveats of the study: On the whole, naive subsets had larger estimated richness than memory subsets had. In this cohort, only blood was sampled, and tissue repertoires likely differ.

Details on this clone: The antigen remains undetermined.

In the authors' methods: Junction-only sequences produced by ImmunoSEQ had no quality scores, so filtering differed. Produced via immunoSEQ multiplex PCR; TCRdb's table is partial and in-frame only. The DNA was the basis for D and trimming; V, J and clone size are from that table. The sample lists about 2 million clones, 85% to 95% occurring once. CD45RO-negative cells were positively selected for CCR7, leaving out terminally differentiated effector memory CD45RA+ cells. Nashville, Tennessee was home to all donors, who were Caucasian adults. CDR3 length equals 15 residues. Germline V lookup: CDR1 SGHAT, CDR2 FQNNGV. V dropped 5 bases and J dropped 2; count of bases not matched to a gene: 7.

The source of this sequence is a man between 18 and 29 years old in good health. Sequencing was carried out using naive CD8+ T cells sorted from blood. V is TRBV11-2 and J is TRBJ2-5; 8 bases align to TRBD2. CDR3 nucleotides: TGTGCCAGCAGCCGGGGTAGCGGGGTACAAGAGACCCAGTACTTC. This gives the protein CASSRGSGVQETQYF.